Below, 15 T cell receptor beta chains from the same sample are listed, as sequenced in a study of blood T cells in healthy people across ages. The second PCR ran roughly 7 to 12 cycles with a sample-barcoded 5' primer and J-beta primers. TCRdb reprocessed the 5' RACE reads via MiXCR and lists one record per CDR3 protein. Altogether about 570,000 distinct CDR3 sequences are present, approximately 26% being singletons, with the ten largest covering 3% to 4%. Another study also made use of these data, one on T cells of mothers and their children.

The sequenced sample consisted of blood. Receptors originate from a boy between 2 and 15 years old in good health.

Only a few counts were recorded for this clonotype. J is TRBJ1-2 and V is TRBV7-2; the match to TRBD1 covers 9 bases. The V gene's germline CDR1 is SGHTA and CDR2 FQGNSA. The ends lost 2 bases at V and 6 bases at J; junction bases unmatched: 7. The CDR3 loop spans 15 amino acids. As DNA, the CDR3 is TGTGCCAGCAGCTTATCCGGGACAGGGATAGATGGCTACACCTTC. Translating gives CASSLSGTGIDGYTF. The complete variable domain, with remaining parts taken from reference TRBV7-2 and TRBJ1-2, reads GAGVSQSPSNKVTEKGKDVELRCDPISGHTALYWYRQSLGQGLEFLIYFQGNSAPDKSGLPSDRFSAERTGGSVSTLTIQRTQQEDSAVYLCASSLSGTGIDGYTFGSGTRLTVV.

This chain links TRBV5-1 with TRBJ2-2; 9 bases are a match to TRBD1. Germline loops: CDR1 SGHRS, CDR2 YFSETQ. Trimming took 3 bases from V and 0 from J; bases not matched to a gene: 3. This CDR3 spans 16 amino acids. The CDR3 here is CASSWGTGSNTGELFF. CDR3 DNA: TGCGCCAGCAGCTGGGGGACAGGGTCGAACACCGGGGAGCTGTTTTTT. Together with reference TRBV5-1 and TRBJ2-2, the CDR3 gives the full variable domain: KAGVTQTPRYLIKTRGQQVTLSCSPISGHRSVSWYQQTPGQGLQFLFEYFSETQRNKGNFPGRFSGRQFSNSRSEMNVSTLELGDSALYLCASSWGTGSNTGELFFGEGSRLTVL.

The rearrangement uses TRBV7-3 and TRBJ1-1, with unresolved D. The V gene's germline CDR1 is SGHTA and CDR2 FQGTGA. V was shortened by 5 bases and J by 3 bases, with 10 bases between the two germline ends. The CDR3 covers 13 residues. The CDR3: CASSGELDTEAFF. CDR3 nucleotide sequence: TGTGCCAGCAGCGGGGAGTTAGACACTGAAGCTTTCTTT.

This CDR3 reads CASSTNLGNSPLHF. CDR3 DNA sequence: TGCGCCAGCAGCACCAACCTGGGGAATTCACCCCTCCACTTT. J is TRBJ1-6 and V is TRBV5-1; D is unclear. The CDR3 sequence is 14 residues long. Germline lookup yields CDR1 SGHRS and CDR2 YFSETQ. Trimming took off 4 bases at V and 7 bases at J, with 12 bases between the two ends.

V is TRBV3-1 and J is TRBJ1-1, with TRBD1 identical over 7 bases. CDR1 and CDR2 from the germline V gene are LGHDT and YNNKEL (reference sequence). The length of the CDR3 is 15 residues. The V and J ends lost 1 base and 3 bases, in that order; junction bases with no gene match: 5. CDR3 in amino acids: CASSQGRDSHTEAFF. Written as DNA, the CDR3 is TGTGCCAGCAGCCAAGGCCGGGACAGCCACACTGAAGCTTTCTTT.

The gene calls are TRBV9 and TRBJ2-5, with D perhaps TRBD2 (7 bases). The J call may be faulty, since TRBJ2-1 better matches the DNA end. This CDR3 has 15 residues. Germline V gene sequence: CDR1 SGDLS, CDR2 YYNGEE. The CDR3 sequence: CASSVRGGTYNEQFF. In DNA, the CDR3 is TGTGCCAGCAGCGTAAGGGGGGGCACCTACAATGAGCAGTTCTTC.

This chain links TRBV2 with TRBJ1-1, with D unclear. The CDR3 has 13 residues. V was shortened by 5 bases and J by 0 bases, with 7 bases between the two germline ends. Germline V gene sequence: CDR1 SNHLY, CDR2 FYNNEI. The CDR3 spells CASSIRLNTEAFF. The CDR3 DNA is TGTGCCAGCAGTATTAGACTGAACACTGAAGCTTTCTTT.

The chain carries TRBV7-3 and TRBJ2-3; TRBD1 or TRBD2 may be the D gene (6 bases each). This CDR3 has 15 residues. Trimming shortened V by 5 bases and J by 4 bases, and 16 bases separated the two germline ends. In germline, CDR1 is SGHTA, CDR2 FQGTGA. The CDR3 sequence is CASSPPGGGPDTQYF. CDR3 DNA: TGTGCCAGCAGCCCCCCCGGGGGCGGTCCAGATACGCAGTATTTT.

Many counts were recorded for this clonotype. CDR3 loop: CASSSGHSGVDTQYF. DNA of the CDR3: TGCGCCAGCAGCTCGGGCCACAGCGGAGTGGATACGCAGTATTTT. The chain carries TRBV5-1 and TRBJ2-3, with D tentatively TRBD2 (5 bases). V was clipped by 3 bases and J by 6 bases, with 17 bases between them. Per the germline V gene, CDR1 is SGHRS and CDR2 is YFSETQ. This CDR3 is 15 amino acids long.

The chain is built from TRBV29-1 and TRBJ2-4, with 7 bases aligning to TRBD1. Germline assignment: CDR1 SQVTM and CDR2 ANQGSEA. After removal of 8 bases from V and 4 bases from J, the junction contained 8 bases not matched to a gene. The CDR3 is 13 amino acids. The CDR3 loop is CSFRQGQKNIQYF. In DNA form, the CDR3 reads TGCAGCTTCAGACAGGGTCAGAAAAACATTCAGTACTTC.

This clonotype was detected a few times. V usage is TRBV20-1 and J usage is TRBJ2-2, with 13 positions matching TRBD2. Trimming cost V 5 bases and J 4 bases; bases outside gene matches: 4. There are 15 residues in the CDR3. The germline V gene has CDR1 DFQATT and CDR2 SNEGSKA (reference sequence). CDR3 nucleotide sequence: TGCAGTGCTTCACTAGCGGGAGGGTCCACCGGGGAGCTGTTTTTT. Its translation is CSASLAGGSTGELFF.

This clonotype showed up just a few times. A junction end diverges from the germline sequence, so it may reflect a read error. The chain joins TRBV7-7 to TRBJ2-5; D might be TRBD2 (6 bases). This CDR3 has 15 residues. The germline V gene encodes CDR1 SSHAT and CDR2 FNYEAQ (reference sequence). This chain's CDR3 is CASSLAATKPETQYF. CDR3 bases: TGTGCTAGCAGCTTAGCGGCAACGAAACCGGAGACCCAGTACTTC.

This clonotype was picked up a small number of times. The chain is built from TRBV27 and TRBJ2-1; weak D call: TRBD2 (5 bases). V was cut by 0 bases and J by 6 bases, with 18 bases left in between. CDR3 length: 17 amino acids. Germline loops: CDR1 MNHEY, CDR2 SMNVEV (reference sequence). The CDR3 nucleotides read TGTGCCAGCAGTTTATCCCGGACTGACCCTAGGCCCAATGAGCAGTTCTTC. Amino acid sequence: CASSLSRTDPRPNEQFF.

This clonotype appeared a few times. CDR3 amino acids: CASSQGEGNTGELFF. Here the CDR3 DNA reads TGTGCCAGCAGCCAGGGGGAAGGAAACACCGGGGAGCTGTTTTTT. J is TRBJ2-2 and V is TRBV3-1; D could derive from TRBD1 or TRBD2 (5 bases each). Germline CDR1 and CDR2: LGHDT and YNNKEL (reference sequence). This CDR3 is 15 amino acids long. The ends were cut back, 3 bases at V and 2 bases at J, with 10 bases in the middle.

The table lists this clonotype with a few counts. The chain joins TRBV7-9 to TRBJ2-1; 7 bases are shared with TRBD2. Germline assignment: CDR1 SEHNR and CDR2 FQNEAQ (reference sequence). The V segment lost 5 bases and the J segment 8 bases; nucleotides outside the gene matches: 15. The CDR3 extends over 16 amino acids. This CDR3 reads CASSPGRGVLIDEQFF. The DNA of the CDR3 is TGTGCCAGCAGCCCGGGGAGGGGAGTTCTAATCGATGAGCAGTTCTTC.